The next 10 T cell receptor beta chains were all read from a single sample in a study of blood T cell repertoires in COVID-19 (dated by TCRdb to 2020 to 2022). Library construction relied on the immunoSEQ multiplex PCR assay. Not all clones reach the TCRdb copy of this immuneACCESS table, which keeps in-frame sequences only. Checked studies attribute under half of the gap to unresolved V genes and leave the rest unexplained. Recorded for this sample are 200,000 to 300,000 clones; around 89% of them occurred a single time. The ten largest clonotypes hold approximately 4.2% of the sample. Sequencing was performed on PBMCs or T cells enriched from blood (not recorded which). The receptors shown here come from a woman aged 25 to 45 who had recovered from COVID-19.

This chain connects TRBV15 to TRBJ2-1; the match to TRBD2 covers 9 bases. Looked up from germline, CDR1 is LNHNV and CDR2 is YYDKDF (reference sequence). CDR3 length: 16 amino acids. Trimming cost V 0 bases and J 8 bases; bases outside gene matches: 8. The CDR3 loop is CATSRDFLAGIHEQFF. In DNA form, the CDR3 reads TGTGCCACCAGCAGAGACTTTCTAGCGGGAATCCATGAGCAGTTCTTC.

The chain joins TRBV24-1 to TRBJ1-5; D not resolved. There are 13 residues in the CDR3. Trimming took off 6 bases at V and 4 bases at J, with 9 bases between the two ends. From germline, CDR1 is KGHDR and CDR2 SFDVKD. CDR3 loop: CATSPDWNQPQHF. For the CDR3, the DNA is TGTGCCACCAGTCCCGACTGGAATCAGCCCCAGCATTTT.

This rearrangement joins TRBV5-6 to TRBJ2-1; TRBD1 aligns across 9 bases. V gave up 4 bases and J gave up 8 bases; unmatched junction bases: 16. CDR1 and CDR2 (germline): SGHDT, YYEEEE. The CDR3 is made up of 17 amino acids. The CDR3 is CASSKGGDRVSGDEQFF. CDR3 nucleotide sequence: TGTGCCAGCAGCAAAGGGGGGGACAGGGTGTCAGGAGATGAGCAGTTCTTC.

The V gene is TRBV18, the J gene TRBJ1-2, with TRBD1 as a possible D gene (6 bases). This CDR3 is 16 amino acids long. V lost 4 bases and J lost 7, with 22 bases in between. Germline CDR1 KGHSH, CDR2 LQKENI. The CDR3 DNA sequence: TGTGCCAGCTCACTTATCCAGGGGTCTTCCTCCAGTGGCTACACCTTC. Protein product: CASSLIQGSSSSGYTF.

The rearrangement links TRBV6-5 to TRBJ2-1, with a possible D match to TRBD2 (5 bases). V gave up 6 bases and J gave up 5 bases, with 11 bases separating them. CDR3 length: 13 residues. Germline V lookup: CDR1 MNHEY, CDR2 SVGAGI. This chain's CDR3 is CASSHTRDNEQFF. The CDR3, as DNA: TGTGCCAGCAGCCATACTAGAGACAATGAGCAGTTCTTC.

The gene calls are TRBV6-4 and TRBJ2-3, with 9 bases aligning to TRBD2. The CDR3 sequence is 15 residues long. Germline trimming cut 0 bases from V and 4 bases from J; bases unmatched to any gene: 2. Germline CDR1 MRHNA, CDR2 SNTAGT. The CDR3 DNA is TGTGCCAGCAGTGACTCATCTAGCGGGGCAGATACGCAGTATTTT. It specifies CASSDSSSGADTQYF.

This clone has a single count. The chain combines TRBV6-2 or TRBV6-3 with TRBJ2-7; a weak D match, TRBD1 (6 bases). Germline CDR1 reads MNHEY; CDR2 reads SVGEGT. This CDR3 spans 13 amino acids. With 2 bases removed from V and 5 bases from J, the gap between germline ends came to 10 bases. In DNA form, the CDR3 reads TGTGCCAGCAGTTACAGAGGACAGAACGAGCAGTACTTC. As protein: CASSYRGQNEQYF.

The CDR3 here is CASSQAYEQYF. CDR3 DNA sequence: TGCGCCAGTTCTCAGGCGTACGAGCAGTACTTC. V usage is TRBV10-2 and J usage is TRBJ2-7; D gene ambiguous. The CDR3 has 11 amino acids. In germline, CDR1 is WSHSY, CDR2 SAAADI. The germline V and J ends were trimmed by 9 bases and 4 bases, with 10 bases remaining between them.

The CDR3 sequence: CASSSQGEQYF. In DNA, the CDR3 is TGTGCCAGCAGTTCACAGGGGGAGCAGTACTTC. The chain links TRBV28 to TRBJ2-7; 7 nucleotides match TRBD1. V dropped 4 bases and J dropped 7; count of bases not matched to a gene: 1. The V gene's germline CDR1 is MDHEN and CDR2 SYDVKM. The CDR3 contains 11 residues.

V gene TRBV3-1 (or the pseudogene TRBV3-2) combines with J gene TRBJ2-2; the D is unclear. The CDR3 totals 15 residues. Trimming cost V 0 bases and J 4 bases, with 9 bases left between them. Germline V gives CDR1 LGHDT, CDR2 YNNKEL (reference sequence). CDR3 sequence reads: CASSQELVITGELFF. The CDR3 DNA reads as TGTGCCAGCAGCCAAGAGCTAGTGATCACCGGGGAGCTGTTTTTT.